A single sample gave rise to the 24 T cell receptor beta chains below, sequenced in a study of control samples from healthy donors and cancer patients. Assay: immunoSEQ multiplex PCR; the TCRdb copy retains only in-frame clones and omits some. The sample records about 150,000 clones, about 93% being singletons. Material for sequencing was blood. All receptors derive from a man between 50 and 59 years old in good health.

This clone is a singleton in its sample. DNA for the CDR3: TGTGCCACCAGTGACCTTAGCGGACCTAAATACAATGAGCAGTTCTTC. It specifies CATSDLSGPKYNEQFF. The V gene is TRBV24-1, the J gene TRBJ2-1, with D perhaps TRBD2 (6 bases). The V gene's germline CDR1 is KGHDR and CDR2 SFDVKD. There are 16 residues in the CDR3. V was cut by 4 bases and J by 4 bases, with 16 bases left in between.

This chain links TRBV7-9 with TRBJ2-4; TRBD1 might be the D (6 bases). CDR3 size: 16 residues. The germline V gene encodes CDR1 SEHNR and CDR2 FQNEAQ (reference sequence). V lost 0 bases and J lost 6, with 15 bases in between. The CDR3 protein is CASSLAQGRGRNIQYF. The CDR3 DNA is TGTGCCAGCAGCTTAGCCCAGGGTAGGGGGAGAAACATTCAGTACTTC.

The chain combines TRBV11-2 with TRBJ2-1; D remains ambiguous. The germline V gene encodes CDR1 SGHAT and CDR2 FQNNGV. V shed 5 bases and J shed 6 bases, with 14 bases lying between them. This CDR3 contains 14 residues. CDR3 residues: CASSPVVGVNEQFF. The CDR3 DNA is TGTGCCAGCAGCCCCGTCGTAGGTGTCAATGAGCAGTTCTTC. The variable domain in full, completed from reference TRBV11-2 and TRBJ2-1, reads EAGVAQSPRYKIIEKRQSVAFWCNPISGHATLYWYQQILGQGPKLLIQFQNNGVVDDSQLPKDRFSAERLKGVDSTLKIQPAKLEDSAVYLCASSPVVGVNEQFFGPGTRLTVL.

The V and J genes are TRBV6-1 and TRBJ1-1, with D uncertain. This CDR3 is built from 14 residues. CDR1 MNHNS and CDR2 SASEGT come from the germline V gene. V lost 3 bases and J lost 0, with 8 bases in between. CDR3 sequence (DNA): TGTGCCAGCAGTGACGAGGGAGTGAACACTGAAGCTTTCTTT. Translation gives CASSDEGVNTEAFF.

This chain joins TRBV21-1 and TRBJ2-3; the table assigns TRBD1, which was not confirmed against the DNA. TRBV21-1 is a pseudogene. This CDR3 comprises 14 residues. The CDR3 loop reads CASRGNRGTDTQYF. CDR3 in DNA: TGTGCCAGCAGAGGAAACAGGGGTACAGATACGCAGTATTTT.

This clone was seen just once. CDR3: CASSDHRGTNTGELFF. Here the CDR3 DNA reads TGTGCCAGCAGCGACCACAGGGGGACCAACACCGGGGAGCTGTTTTTT. This rearrangement joins TRBV9 to TRBJ2-2, with 8 bases aligning to TRBD1. Trimming removed 3 bases from V and 2 bases from J; junction bases left unmatched: 6. Germline assignment: CDR1 SGDLS and CDR2 YYNGEE. The CDR3 consists of 16 residues.

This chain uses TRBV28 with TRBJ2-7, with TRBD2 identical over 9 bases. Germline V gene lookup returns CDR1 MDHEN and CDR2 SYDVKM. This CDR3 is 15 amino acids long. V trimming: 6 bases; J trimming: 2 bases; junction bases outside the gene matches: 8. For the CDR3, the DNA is TGTGCCAGCAGCCTCGCCCGCGGGAGGGCCTACGAGCAGTACTTC. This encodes CASSLARGRAYEQYF.

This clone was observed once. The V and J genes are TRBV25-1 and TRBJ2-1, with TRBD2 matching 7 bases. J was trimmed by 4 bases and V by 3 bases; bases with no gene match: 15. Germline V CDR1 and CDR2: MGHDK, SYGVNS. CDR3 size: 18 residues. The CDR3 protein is CASSDPTASGQIYNEQFF. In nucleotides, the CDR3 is TGTGCCAGCAGTGATCCCACCGCTAGCGGCCAGATATACAATGAGCAGTTCTTC.

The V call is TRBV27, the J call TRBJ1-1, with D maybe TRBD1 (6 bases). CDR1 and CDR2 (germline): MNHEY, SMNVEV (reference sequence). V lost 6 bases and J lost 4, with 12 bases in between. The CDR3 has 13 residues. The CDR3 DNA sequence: TGTGCCAGCAGAACAGGGTGGGCCACTGAAGCTTTCTTT. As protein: CASRTGWATEAFF.

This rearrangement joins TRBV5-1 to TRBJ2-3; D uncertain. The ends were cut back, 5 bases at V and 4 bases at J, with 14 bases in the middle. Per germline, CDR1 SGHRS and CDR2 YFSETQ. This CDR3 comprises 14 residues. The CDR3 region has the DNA TGCGCCAGCAGGGGTGTCCTCACGGCAGATACGCAGTATTTT. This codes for CASRGVLTADTQYF.

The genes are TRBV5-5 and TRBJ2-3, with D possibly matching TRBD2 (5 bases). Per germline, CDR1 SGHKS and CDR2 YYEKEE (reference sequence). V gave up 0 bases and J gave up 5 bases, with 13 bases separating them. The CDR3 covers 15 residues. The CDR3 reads CASSLDVGAGDTQYF. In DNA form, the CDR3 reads TGTGCCAGCAGCTTGGACGTGGGAGCAGGAGATACGCAGTATTTT.

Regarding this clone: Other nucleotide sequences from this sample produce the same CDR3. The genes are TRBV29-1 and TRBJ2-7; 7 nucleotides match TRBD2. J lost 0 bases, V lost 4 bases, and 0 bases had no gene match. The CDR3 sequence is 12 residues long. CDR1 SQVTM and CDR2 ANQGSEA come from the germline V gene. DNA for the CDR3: TGCAGCGTTGGCGGGAGCTCCTACGAGCAGTACTTC. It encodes CSVGGSSYEQYF.

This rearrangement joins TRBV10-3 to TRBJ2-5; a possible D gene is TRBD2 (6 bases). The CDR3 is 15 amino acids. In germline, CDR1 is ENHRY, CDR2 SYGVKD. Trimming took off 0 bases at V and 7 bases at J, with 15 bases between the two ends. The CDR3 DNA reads TGTGCCATCAGTGAGTCGGTAGGGCTGGGAGGGACCCAGTACTTC. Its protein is CAISESVGLGGTQYF.

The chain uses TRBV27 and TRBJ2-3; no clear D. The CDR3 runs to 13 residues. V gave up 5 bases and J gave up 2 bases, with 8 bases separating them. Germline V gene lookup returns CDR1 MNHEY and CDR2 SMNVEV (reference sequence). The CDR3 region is CASSPYITDTQYF. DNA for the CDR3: TGTGCCAGCAGTCCATACATCACAGATACGCAGTATTTT.

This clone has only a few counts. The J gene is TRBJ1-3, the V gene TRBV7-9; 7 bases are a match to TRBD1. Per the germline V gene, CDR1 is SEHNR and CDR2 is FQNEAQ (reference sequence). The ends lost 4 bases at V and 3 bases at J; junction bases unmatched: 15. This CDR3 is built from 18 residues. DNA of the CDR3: TGTGCCAGCAGCTCCAGCCTCCTCAGGGGGTCGGATGGAAACACCATATATTTT. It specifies CASSSSLLRGSDGNTIYF.

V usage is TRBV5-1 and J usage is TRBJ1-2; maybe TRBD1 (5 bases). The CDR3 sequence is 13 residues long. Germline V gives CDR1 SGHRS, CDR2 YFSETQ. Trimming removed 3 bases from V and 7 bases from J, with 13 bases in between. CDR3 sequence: CASSWDVRSGYTF. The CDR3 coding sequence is TGCGCCAGCAGCTGGGACGTTCGGTCTGGCTACACCTTC.

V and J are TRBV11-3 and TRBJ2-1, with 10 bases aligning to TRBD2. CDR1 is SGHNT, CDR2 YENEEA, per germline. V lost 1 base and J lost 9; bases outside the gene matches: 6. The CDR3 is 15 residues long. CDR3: CASSLVAGGHGEQFF. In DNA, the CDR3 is TGTGCCAGCAGCTTAGTAGCGGGAGGACACGGTGAGCAGTTCTTC. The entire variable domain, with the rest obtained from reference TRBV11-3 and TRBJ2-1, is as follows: EAGVVQSPRYKIIEKKQPVAFWCNPISGHNTLYWYLQNLGQGPELLIRYENEEAVDDSQLPKDRFSAERLKGVDSTLKIQPAELGDSAVYLCASSLVAGGHGEQFFGPGTRLTVL.

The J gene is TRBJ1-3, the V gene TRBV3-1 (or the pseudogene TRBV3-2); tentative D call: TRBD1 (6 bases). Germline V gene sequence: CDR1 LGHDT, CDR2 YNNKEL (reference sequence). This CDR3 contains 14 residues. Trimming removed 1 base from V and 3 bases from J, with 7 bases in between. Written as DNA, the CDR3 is TGTGCCAGCAGCCAAGGAGGGGGTGGAAACACCATATATTTT. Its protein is CASSQGGGGNTIYF.

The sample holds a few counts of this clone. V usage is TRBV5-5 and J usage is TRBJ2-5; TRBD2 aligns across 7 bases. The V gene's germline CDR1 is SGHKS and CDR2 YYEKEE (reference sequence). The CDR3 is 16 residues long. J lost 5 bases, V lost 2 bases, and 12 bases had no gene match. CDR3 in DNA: TGTGCCAGCAGCTTTACCCCGGCGGGAGTGGGCGAGACCCAGTACTTC. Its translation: CASSFTPAGVGETQYF. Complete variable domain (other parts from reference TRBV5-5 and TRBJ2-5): DAGVTQSPTHLIKTRGQQVTLRCSPISGHKSVSWYQQVLGQGPQFIFQYYEKEERGRGNFPDRFSARQFPNYSSELNVNALLLGDSALYLCASSFTPAGVGETQYFGPGTRLLVL.

For the CDR3, the DNA is TGCGCCAGCAGCCAAGCCCAGGGACTAATGAACACTGAAGCTTTCTTT. Its translation is CASSQAQGLMNTEAFF. This rearrangement joins TRBV4-1 to TRBJ1-1; weak D call: TRBD1 (5 bases). The CDR3 loop spans 16 amino acids. In germline, CDR1 is MGHRA, CDR2 YSYEKL. Trimming took off 1 base at V and 0 bases at J, with 12 bases between the two ends.

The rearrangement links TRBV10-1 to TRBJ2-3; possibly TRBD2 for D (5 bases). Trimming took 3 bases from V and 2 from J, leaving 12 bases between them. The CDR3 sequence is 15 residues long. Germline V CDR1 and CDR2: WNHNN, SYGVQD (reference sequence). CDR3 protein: CASSEKRIATDTQYF. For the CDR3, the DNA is TGCGCCAGCAGTGAAAAGCGGATAGCCACAGATACGCAGTATTTT.

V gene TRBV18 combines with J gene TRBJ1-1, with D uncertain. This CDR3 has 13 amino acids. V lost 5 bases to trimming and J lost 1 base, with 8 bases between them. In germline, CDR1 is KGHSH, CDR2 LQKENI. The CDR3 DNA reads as TGTGCCAGCTCAGAACTCTCGAACACTGAAGCTTTCTTT. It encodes CASSELSNTEAFF.

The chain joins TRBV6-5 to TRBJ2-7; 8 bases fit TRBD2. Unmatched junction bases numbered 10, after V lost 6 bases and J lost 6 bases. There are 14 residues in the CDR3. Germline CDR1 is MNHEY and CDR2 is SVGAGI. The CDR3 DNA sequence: TGTGCCAGCAGGTATTTGAGCGGGAGCTCCGAGCAGTACTTC. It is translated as CASRYLSGSSEQYF.

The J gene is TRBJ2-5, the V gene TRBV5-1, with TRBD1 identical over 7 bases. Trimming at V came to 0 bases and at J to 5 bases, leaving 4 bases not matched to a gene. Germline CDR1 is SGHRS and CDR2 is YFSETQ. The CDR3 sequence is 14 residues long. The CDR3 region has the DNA TGCGCCAGCAGCTTGGGACAGGGCCGTGAGACCCAGTACTTC. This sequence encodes CASSLGQGRETQYF.